This TCR beta chain emerged from a study of blood T cell repertoires in COVID-19. Trimming cost V 4 bases and J 5 bases, with 16 bases left between them. The CDR3 loop spans 15 amino acids. The germline V gene encodes CDR1 KGHDR and CDR2 SFDVKD. Profiling relied on immunoSEQ multiplex PCR, and the TCRdb table lists in-frame clones only, not all of them. The table has more than 85,000 clones, around 85% seen once. The origin of this receptor is a man aged 80 or over with acute or convalescent COVID-19. The chain has TRBV24-1 and TRBJ2-5; weak D call: TRBD1 (8 bases). The sample taken for sequencing was peripheral blood. CDR3 coding DNA: TGTGCCACCAGTGACCCACAGGGGGGGCCCGAGACCCAGTACTTC. It encodes CATSDPQGGPETQYF.